These 16 T cell receptor beta chains were sequenced from one sample in a study of blood T cell repertoires in COVID-19. Clones were sequenced by immunoSEQ multiplex PCR, and TCRdb holds only the in-frame ones, with some missing. The table includes under 35,000 clones, more than 70% detected once. The sequenced sample consisted of peripheral blood. The source of these receptors is a human donor in a cohort sampled during active COVID-19.

The chain links TRBV10-2 to TRBJ1-1; 10 bases match TRBD1. Per the germline V gene, CDR1 is WSHSY and CDR2 is SAAADI. With V trimmed by 6 bases and J by 3 bases, 4 bases remained unmatched. CDR3 length equals 14 residues. Written as DNA, the CDR3 is TGCGCCAGCAGGACAGGGGGCTGGGACACTGAAGCTTTCTTT. Translating it yields CASRTGGWDTEAFF.

This chain links TRBV5-6 with TRBJ2-7; the D gene is possibly TRBD1 (5 bases). V dropped 0 bases and J dropped 0 bases, with 19 bases sitting between them. There are 18 residues in the CDR3. CDR1 and CDR2 from the germline V gene are SGHDT and YYEEEE. The CDR3 nucleotides read TGTGCCAGCAGCTTGGCGCCGAGTCTACAGGCCTCCTCCTACGAGCAGTACTTC. Residues: CASSLAPSLQASSYEQYF. The full variable domain, with the rest looked up from reference TRBV5-6 and TRBJ2-7, is DAGVTQSPTHLIKTRGQQVTLRCSPKSGHDTVSWYQQALGQGPQFIFQYYEEEERQRGNFPDRFSGHQFPNYSSELNVNALLLGDSALYLCASSLAPSLQASSYEQYFGPGTRLTVT.

The chain has TRBV30 and TRBJ1-2; a possible D gene is TRBD1 (6 bases). Germline-derived CDR1 and CDR2 are GTSNPN and SVGIG (reference sequence). There are 16 residues in the CDR3. Trimming removed 5 bases from V and 4 bases from J, with 23 bases in between. The CDR3 region is CAWGVLTGWGPYGYTF. CDR3 nucleotides: TGTGCCTGGGGCGTCCTGACAGGCTGGGGTCCCTATGGCTACACCTTC.

The chain links TRBV11-2 to TRBJ2-2, with TRBD2 identical over 9 bases. The J segment lost 7 bases and the V segment lost 4 bases, leaving 13 bases of the junction unmatched. Looked up from germline, CDR1 is SGHAT and CDR2 is FQNNGV. This CDR3 is built from 17 residues. CDR3 loop: CASSSPTAGGPGGELFF. In DNA, the CDR3 is TGTGCCAGCAGCTCCCCTACCGCGGGGGGGCCAGGCGGGGAGCTGTTTTTT.

This chain joins TRBV5-1 and TRBJ2-7, with TRBD1 identical over 8 bases. The CDR3 extends over 15 amino acids. CDR1 is SGHRS and CDR2 is YFSETQ in the germline V gene. V trimming: 4 bases; J trimming: 4 bases; junction bases outside the gene matches: 10. Written as DNA, the CDR3 is TGCGCCAGCAGCAGTTCACAGGGGGTGTATTACGAGCAGTACTTC. The encoded protein is CASSSSQGVYYEQYF.

The chain links TRBV6-5 to TRBJ1-3; no clear D gene. V lost 2 bases and J lost 0, with 11 bases in between. Germline V gene data show CDR1 as MNHEY and CDR2 as SVGAGI. CDR3 length: 16 residues. CDR3 region: CASSYEGPSSGNTIYF. The CDR3 DNA is TGTGCCAGCAGTTACGAGGGCCCCAGCTCTGGAAACACCATATATTTT.

Only a few counts were recorded for this clone. The chain links TRBV11-2 to TRBJ2-3, with D perhaps TRBD2 (5 bases). This CDR3 is built from 13 residues. CDR1 SGHAT and CDR2 FQNNGV come from the germline V gene. Trimming took 0 bases from V and 8 from J, leaving 9 bases between them. CDR3 loop: CASSLETSGTQYF. In nucleotides, the CDR3 is TGTGCCAGCAGCTTAGAGACGAGCGGTACGCAGTATTTT.

The rearrangement uses TRBV6-5 and TRBJ2-7; TRBD2 agrees at 8 bases. CDR3 length: 14 residues. Germline values: CDR1 MNHEY, CDR2 SVGAGI. The V gene end was trimmed by 0 bases and the J gene end by 6 bases; junction bases not matched to a gene: 4. In DNA form, the CDR3 reads TGTGCCAGCAGTTACTCTAGCGGGAATCGCGAGCAGTACTTC. It codes for CASSYSSGNREQYF.

CDR3 loop: CASSSWTSGAYEQYF. CDR3 DNA: TGTGCCAGCAGCTCGTGGACTAGCGGGGCCTACGAGCAGTACTTC. J is TRBJ2-7 and V is TRBV7-6; 12 bases are shared with TRBD2. After removal of 4 bases from V and 2 bases from J, the junction contained 3 bases not matched to a gene. This CDR3 spans 15 amino acids. Germline loops: CDR1 SGHVS, CDR2 FNYEAQ.

The gene calls are TRBV9 and TRBJ2-5, with 12 positions matching TRBD2. V shed 4 bases, J shed 7 bases, and the junction held 11 bases outside the gene matches. The CDR3 is 16 residues long. Germline CDR1 is SGDLS and CDR2 is YYNGEE. The CDR3 loop is CASSTSSGGALATQYF. The CDR3 region has the DNA TGTGCCAGCAGCACATCTAGCGGGGGGGCTTTAGCGACCCAGTACTTC.

The V call is TRBV5-4, the J call TRBJ2-7; unclear D gene. Trimming stripped 4 bases from V and 0 bases from J, with 8 bases between. CDR1 SGHNT and CDR2 YYREEE come from the germline V gene (reference sequence). The CDR3 sequence is 13 residues long. CDR3: CASSVQNSYEQYF. CDR3 sequence (DNA): TGTGCCAGCAGCGTTCAGAACTCCTACGAGCAGTACTTC.

The chain is built from TRBV9 and TRBJ2-7; D is perhaps TRBD2 (7 bases). Trimming shortened V by 3 bases and J by 6 bases, and 13 bases separated the two germline ends. CDR1 and CDR2 (germline): SGDLS, YYNGEE. The CDR3 sequence is 13 residues long. This chain's CDR3 is CASSAGGGPEQYF. The CDR3 DNA sequence: TGTGCCAGCAGCGCGGGGGGCGGGCCCGAGCAGTACTTC.

The chain combines TRBV6-5 with TRBJ1-5; D is perhaps TRBD1 (6 bases). CDR3 length: 15 amino acids. Trimming stripped 4 bases from V and 0 bases from J, with 10 bases between. Looked up from germline, CDR1 is MNHEY and CDR2 is SVGAGI. CDR3 in DNA: TGTGCCAGCAGTTCCAGGGGTTATAGCAATCAGCCCCAGCATTTT. It translates to CASSSRGYSNQPQHF.

The chain combines TRBV25-1 with TRBJ2-2; perhaps TRBD2 as D (6 bases). Germline lookup yields CDR1 MGHDK and CDR2 SYGVNS. The length of the CDR3 is 15 residues. V was pared by 4 bases and J by 0 bases, with 9 bases between. DNA of the CDR3: TGTGCCAGCAGTGTGGCGGGAACGAACACCGGGGAGCTGTTTTTT. Translated: CASSVAGTNTGELFF.

The J gene is TRBJ2-1, the V gene TRBV29-1, with 9 positions matching TRBD1. This CDR3 has 14 residues. Germline V gives CDR1 SQVTM, CDR2 ANQGSEA. With V trimmed by 7 bases and J by 0 bases, 4 bases remained unmatched. The CDR3 protein is CSAGTGLSYNEQFF. CDR3 coding DNA: TGCAGCGCCGGGACAGGGCTCTCCTACAATGAGCAGTTCTTC.

The gene calls are TRBV30 and TRBJ1-2; D might be TRBD1 (5 bases). The germline gives CDR1 GTSNPN, CDR2 SVGIG (reference sequence). Trimming left V 3 bases short and J 4 bases short, with 12 bases between. The CDR3 is 13 residues long. The CDR3 DNA reads TGTGCCTGGAGCCTCGGGGGGGGCTATGGCTACACCTTC. Protein: CAWSLGGGYGYTF.